This T cell receptor beta chain was recovered during a study of cytomegalovirus exposure and HLA in healthy donors. Whole-study context: Prior work identified 120 million or so unique TCR beta sequences in roughly 190 million T cells.

The CDR3 loop spans 17 amino acids. V lost 3 bases and J lost 0, with 18 bases in between. The germline V gene has CDR1 ENHRY and CDR2 SYGVKD. Study-wide points: Per a prior analysis, the majority of TCR beta V segments were productive roughly 87% or roughly 30% of the time. One cluster of highly shared sequence variants probably arose as a sequencing artifact.

Of note for this clone: Its antigen is undetermined.

The study ran its PCR with 60 Vbeta and 13 Jbeta primers. Only in-frame clones appear in the TCRdb table, and some are missing; sequencing was by immunoSEQ multiplex PCR. The table shows over 250,000 clones, with roughly 85% occurring only once. The source is a man aged 40-55 years in good health and CMV-seropositive. The sequenced sample consisted of PBMCs. The V gene is TRBV10-3, the J gene TRBJ2-7, with a weak D call TRBD2 (7 bases). The DNA for the CDR3 is TGTGCCATCAGTGATCCAGGCGGGCGGGGGCACTCCTACGAGCAGTACTTC. It encodes CAISDPGGRGHSYEQYF.